This T cell receptor beta chain was recorded in a study of blood T cell repertoires in COVID-19. The wider study: T cells, B-cell-depleted T cells, or PBMCs supplied cDNA or gDNA.

In the authors' workflow: Nucleated cell counts were estimated from reference gene primer amplification. The repertoire was sequenced with immunoSEQ multiplex PCR; TCRdb's copy has only in-frame clones and lacks some. That table furnishes V, J and clone size, whereas the DNA furnished D and trimming. The sample lists about 270,000 clones; 88% were seen once. The germline V and J ends were trimmed by 1 base and 1 base, with 10 bases remaining between them. Germline CDR1 reads KGHSH; CDR2 reads LQKENI. The CDR3 loop spans 16 amino acids. The chain employs TRBV18 and TRBJ1-4; no reliable D call. The receptor's source is a woman in her forties or fifties who had recovered from COVID-19. Sequenced input: PBMCs or T cells enriched from blood (not recorded which). This chain's CDR3 is CASSPRLSGTNEKLFF. CDR3 nucleotides: TGTGCCAGCTCACCACGGTTGTCCGGAACTAATGAAAAACTGTTTTTT.